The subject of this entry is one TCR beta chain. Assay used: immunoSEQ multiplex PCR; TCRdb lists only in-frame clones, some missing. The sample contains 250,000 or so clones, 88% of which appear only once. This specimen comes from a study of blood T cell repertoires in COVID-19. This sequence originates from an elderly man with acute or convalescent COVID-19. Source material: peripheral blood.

The CDR3 here is CASSLQGYTEAFF. The CDR3 nucleotides read TGTGCCAGCAGCTTACAGGGGTACACTGAAGCTTTCTTT. The chain employs TRBV7-9 and TRBJ1-1; D is possibly TRBD1 (6 bases). The CDR3 length is 13 residues. Trimming pared 2 bases from V and 3 bases from J, leaving 7 bases between. Germline loops: CDR1 SEHNR, CDR2 FQNEAQ (reference sequence).